The source of this T cell receptor (beta chain) is a study of blood T cell repertoires in COVID-19. At the level of the study: PBMCs, B-cell-depleted T cells, or T cells provided the cDNA or gDNA that made up the material.

Libraries were prepared by immunoSEQ multiplex PCR; TCRdb keeps only in-frame clonotypes and omits some of them. The table has fewer than 250,000 clones, around 84% seen once. Clinical history as reported by participants underpinned cohort assignment. The V gene's germline CDR1 is SGHRS and CDR2 YFSETQ. The germline V and J ends were trimmed by 4 bases and 2 bases, with 13 bases remaining between them. The CDR3 has 15 amino acids. Sequenced input: PBMCs or T cells enriched from blood (not recorded which). V and J are TRBV5-1 and TRBJ1-5; tentative D call: TRBD1 (5 bases). This clonotype was obtained from a woman in her 40s with acute COVID-19. The DNA for the CDR3 is TGCGCCAGCAGCCCTGGGGCAGTCGGCAATCAGCCCCAGCATTTT. It encodes CASSPGAVGNQPQHF.